Shown below are 21 T cell receptor beta chains from a single sample sequenced in a study of control samples from healthy donors and cancer patients. Sequencing used immunoSEQ multiplex PCR; TCRdb keeps in-frame clones, though not all of them. The top ten hold roughly 14% of the sample, which has tens of thousands of clones, roughly 91% seen once. The sequencing input was blood. These receptor sequences come from a man between 25 and 39 years old in good health.

V is TRBV5-1 and J is TRBJ2-7; either TRBD1 or TRBD2 may fit D (5 bases each). Germline CDR1 is SGHRS and CDR2 is YFSETQ. V dropped 8 bases and J dropped 7 bases, with 16 bases sitting between them. The CDR3 covers 12 residues. DNA of the CDR3: TGCGCCAGTGTCTCGGGGCTCGGAGAGCAGTACTTC. This codes for CASVSGLGEQYF.

The rearrangement links TRBV2 to TRBJ2-7; 9 bases line up with TRBD1. CDR1 and CDR2 from the germline V gene are SNHLY and FYNNEI. V shed 6 bases, J shed 0 bases, and the junction held 3 bases outside the gene matches. The CDR3 runs to 14 residues. The CDR3 nucleotides are TGTGCCAGCAGCAAACAGGGGGCCTCCTACGAGCAGTACTTC. The encoded protein is CASSKQGASYEQYF.

V is TRBV24-1 and J is TRBJ2-5; 8 bases map to TRBD1. The CDR3 is 14 amino acids. Germline values: CDR1 KGHDR, CDR2 SFDVKD. V trimming: 9 bases; J trimming: 4 bases; junction bases outside the gene matches: 9. In DNA, the CDR3 is TGTGCCACCTCGACAGGGGATGAACGAGAGACCCAGTACTTC. This gives the protein CATSTGDERETQYF.

This chain connects TRBV10-2 to TRBJ1-4; TRBD1 matches at 10 bases. Losses at the gene ends were 6 bases for V and 0 bases for J; bases not matched to a gene: 4. Germline CDR1 is WSHSY and CDR2 is SAAADI. This CDR3 spans 16 amino acids. CDR3 sequence reads: CASRPTGGPTNEKLFF. For the CDR3, the DNA is TGCGCCAGCAGGCCGACAGGGGGCCCAACTAATGAAAAACTGTTTTTT.

This sequence joins TRBV28 and TRBJ1-3, with D possibly TRBD1 on 6 matching bases. Deletions cut 6 bases from V and 4 bases from J, with 19 bases between. The CDR3 length is 16 residues. Germline loops: CDR1 MDHEN, CDR2 SYDVKM. The CDR3 protein is CASSPYPGTQGNTIYF. CDR3 DNA sequence: TGTGCCAGCAGCCCTTACCCCGGGACACAGGGAAACACCATATATTTT.

The rearrangement links TRBV12-3 or TRBV12-4 to TRBJ2-3, with unresolved D. The CDR3 contains 11 residues. The V end lost 6 bases, the J end lost 2 bases, and 3 bases lay between the germline ends. CDR3 amino acids: CASSYTDTQYF. CDR3 sequence (DNA): TGTGCCAGCAGCTACACAGATACGCAGTATTTT.

The V and J genes are TRBV13 and TRBJ2-4, with 7 positions matching TRBD1. Germline lookup yields CDR1 PRHDT and CDR2 FYEKMQ (reference sequence). Losses at the gene ends were 7 bases for V and 4 bases for J; bases not matched to a gene: 7. CDR3 length equals 14 residues. DNA of the CDR3: TGTGCCAGCACCGGCACAGGGGTGAAAAACATTCAGTACTTC. Translating it yields CASTGTGVKNIQYF.

This clone appeared a single time. The V and J genes are TRBV9 and TRBJ2-3, with TRBD2 identical over 7 bases. The CDR3 runs to 15 residues. Germline V CDR1 and CDR2: SGDLS, YYNGEE. Trimming removed 2 bases from V and 0 bases from J; junction bases left unmatched: 3. CDR3 coding DNA: TGTGCCAGCAGCGTGGGCGGGGGTAGCACAGATACGCAGTATTTT. Translating gives CASSVGGGSTDTQYF.

This clone was counted a few times. Additional DNA sequences in this sample encode the identical CDR3. J is TRBJ1-1 and V is TRBV28; D not certain. Germline V gene lookup returns CDR1 MDHEN and CDR2 SYDVKM. The V and J ends lost 6 bases and 1 base respectively, with 9 bases between them. The CDR3 covers 13 residues. The CDR3: CASSPTPNTEAFF. The CDR3 DNA sequence: TGTGCCAGCAGCCCCACTCCGAACACTGAAGCTTTCTTT.

This chain uses TRBV28 with TRBJ1-1; TRBD1 might be the D (5 bases). Germline lookup yields CDR1 MDHEN and CDR2 SYDVKM. Trimming removed 5 bases at V and 5 bases at J, with 12 bases between. This CDR3 is 13 amino acids long. The CDR3, as DNA: TGTGCCAGCAGTACGGGGCCGGGGACTGAAGCTTTCTTT. Protein sequence: CASSTGPGTEAFF.

This chain uses TRBV2 with TRBJ2-7; no definite D call. Germline V gene sequence: CDR1 SNHLY, CDR2 FYNNEI. Trimming pared 2 bases from V and 4 bases from J, leaving 6 bases between. CDR3 size: 12 residues. CDR3 sequence (DNA): TGTGCCAGCAGTGAAAAGGGATACGAGCAGTACTTC. Amino acids: CASSEKGYEQYF.

The chain couples TRBV5-1 to TRBJ1-2; 7 bases are a match to TRBD1. Trimming at V came to 3 bases and at J to 10 bases, leaving 15 bases not matched to a gene. This CDR3 spans 15 amino acids. In germline, CDR1 is SGHRS, CDR2 YFSETQ. As DNA, the CDR3 is TGCGCCAGCAGCTCCGGATCGACAGCCACAGGGGACTACACCTTC. Translated: CASSSGSTATGDYTF.

V is TRBV7-9 and J is TRBJ2-2; D gene uncertain. Looked up from germline, CDR1 is SEHNR and CDR2 is FQNEAQ (reference sequence). V was pared by 5 bases and J by 6 bases, with 19 bases between. The CDR3 runs 16 residues. CDR3 protein: CASSPPLGNAPGELFF. The CDR3 DNA reads as TGTGCCAGCAGCCCTCCGCTGGGAAATGCACCCGGGGAGCTGTTTTTT.

The rearrangement links TRBV12-3 or TRBV12-4 to TRBJ1-5; weak D call: TRBD1 (6 bases). This CDR3 has 13 amino acids. Between the trimmed V and J ends, which lost 4 bases and 5 bases, there was a span of 9 bases. The DNA of the CDR3 is TGTGCCAGCAGTTCCGGGGGCCATCAGCCCCAGCATTTT. Translation gives CASSSGGHQPQHF.

This clone was counted a few times. This chain joins TRBV20-1 and TRBJ2-5; no clear D. The CDR3 contains 8 residues. Germline lookup yields CDR1 DFQATT and CDR2 SNEGSKA (reference sequence). This CDR3 is CTQETQYF. The CDR3 nucleotides read TGCACCCAAGAGACCCAGTACTTC.

This CDR3 reads CASSVSYNEQFF. The CDR3 DNA reads TGTGCCAGCAGCGTATCCTACAATGAGCAGTTCTTC. This sequence joins TRBV3-1 (or the pseudogene TRBV3-2) and TRBJ2-1; D ambiguous. Trimming took off 5 bases at V and 1 base at J, with 3 bases between the two ends. Per germline, CDR1 LGHDT and CDR2 YNNKEL (reference sequence). The CDR3 loop spans 12 amino acids.

The chain employs TRBV3-1 (or the pseudogene TRBV3-2) and TRBJ2-7; 8 bases are shared with TRBD2. The CDR3 spans 14 residues. J lost 7 bases, V lost 4 bases, and 9 bases had no gene match. CDR1 and CDR2 from the germline V gene are LGHDT and YNNKEL (reference sequence). The CDR3 sequence is CASSPRGGAREQYF. The CDR3 DNA sequence: TGTGCCAGCAGCCCCCGGGGGGGGGCTCGGGAGCAGTACTTC.

The chain employs TRBV5-6 and TRBJ2-5, with 7 bases lining up with TRBD1. There are 14 residues in the CDR3. CDR1 is SGHDT, CDR2 YYEEEE, per germline. Germline trimming cut 4 bases from V and 1 base from J; bases unmatched to any gene: 4. The CDR3 DNA is TGTGCCAGCAGCCCGACAGGGTCCCAAGAGACCCAGTACTTC. Translation: CASSPTGSQETQYF. Based on the CDR3 plus reference TRBV5-6 and TRBJ2-5, the full variable domain is DAGVTQSPTHLIKTRGQQVTLRCSPKSGHDTVSWYQQALGQGPQFIFQYYEEEERQRGNFPDRFSGHQFPNYSSELNVNALLLGDSALYLCASSPTGSQETQYFGPGTRLLVL.

This clone was detected once. This chain links TRBV7-9 with TRBJ2-7, with D possibly being TRBD1 (5 bases). The CDR3 has 13 residues. Germline CDR1 and CDR2: SEHNR and FQNEAQ (reference sequence). Trimming stripped 2 bases from V and 5 bases from J, with 10 bases between. The CDR3 protein is CASSLLLQDEQYF. CDR3 coding DNA: TGTGCCAGCAGCTTACTTTTACAGGACGAGCAGTACTTC.

The chain uses TRBV28 and TRBJ2-7, with D perhaps matching TRBD1 or TRBD2 (5 bases each). In germline, CDR1 is MDHEN, CDR2 SYDVKM. Trimming took 3 bases from V and 4 from J, leaving 10 bases between them. The CDR3 consists of 13 residues. The CDR3 DNA reads as TGTGCCAGCAGTTTCGGGACGGGATACGAGCAGTACTTC. It encodes CASSFGTGYEQYF.

The rearrangement joins TRBV10-1 to TRBJ2-2; D is uncertain. V was shortened by 3 bases and J by 7 bases, with 3 bases between the two germline ends. Germline values: CDR1 WNHNN, CDR2 SYGVQD (reference sequence). The CDR3 spans 11 residues. Here the CDR3 reads CASSDDGELFF. CDR3 in DNA: TGCGCCAGCAGTGATGACGGGGAGCTGTTTTTT.